This T cell receptor beta chain was identified in a study of blood T cell repertoires in COVID-19. At the level of the study: Some COVID-19 samples were acute and others convalescent; all came from the United States, Italy and Spain. The analysed material was cDNA or gDNA that came from T cells, B-cell-depleted T cells, or PBMCs.

As handled by the study authors: Cell counts per sample came from amplifying reference gene primers. Assay used: immunoSEQ multiplex PCR; TCRdb lists only in-frame clones, some missing. D and trimming were read from the DNA, whereas the V and J calls and clone size are those reported in that table. The sample includes approximately 110,000 clones, 65% to 80% of them seen just once. Germline-derived CDR1 and CDR2 are GTSNPN and SVGIG (reference sequence). V was shortened by 5 bases and J by 6 bases, with 16 bases between the two germline ends. The CDR3 contains 14 residues. The sequence was obtained from a human donor with acute or convalescent COVID-19. The donor label of this sample is uncertain. The V call is TRBV30, the J call TRBJ2-2; no clear D gene. The material sequenced was peripheral blood. The CDR3 region has the DNA TGTGCCTGGGCGAGAACGATGGCGGCCGGGGAGCTGTTTTTT. Amino acid sequence: CAWARTMAAGELFF.